These T cell receptor beta chains were read from a single sample in a study of CD4 T cells in relation to SARS-CoV-2 and coronaviruses. Their antigen targets remain unknown. The data were produced by immunoSEQ multiplex PCR, yet TCRdb's version contains in-frame clones alone and is incomplete. Of 30,000 to 45,000 clones listed, 70% to 85% are singletons. The sequenced sample was memory CD4+ T cells from PBMCs, cultured in vitro. These receptors were collected from an adult with COVID-19. Each CDR3 is given with its conserved first and last residue. The order of the fields is V gene, D gene, clone size, J gene, CDR3 DNA, CDR3 protein. A D gene is named only where the DNA matches it firmly. Some rows have no size entry. The others give once, few or many, or a class for an expanded clone.

V: TRBV5-1; D: TRBD1; size: NA; J: TRBJ2-5; DNA: TGCGCCAGCAGCTCTCAAGGACAGGGGCTCGGGGAGACCCAGTACTTC; CDR3: CASSSQGQGLGETQYF
V: TRBV4-2; D: NA; size: NA; J: TRBJ2-3; DNA: TGTGCCAGCAGCCAAGAAAAGTCCGCTGGGGATACGCAGTATTTT; CDR3: CASSQEKSAGDTQYF
V: TRBV6-6; D: NA; size: few; J: TRBJ1-6; DNA: TGTGCCAGCAGTTACTCAGTAGGGTGGGATTCACCCCTCCACTTT; CDR3: CASSYSVGWDSPLHF
V: TRBV29-1; D: NA; size: NA; J: TRBJ2-3; DNA: TGCAGCGTTGACCCGACTAGAAGGGGGACAGATACGCAGTATTTT; CDR3: CSVDPTRRGTDTQYF
V: TRBV10-3; D: NA; size: NA; J: TRBJ2-7; DNA: TGTGCCATCAGCGGGAGAGAATCCTACGAGCAGTACTTC; CDR3: CAISGRESYEQYF
V: TRBV5-5; D: NA; size: NA; J: TRBJ2-7; DNA: TGTGCCAGCAGCTTGGAACAGTTCTCCTACGAGCAGTACTTC; CDR3: CASSLEQFSYEQYF
V: TRBV7-2; D: NA; size: NA; J: TRBJ1-1; DNA: TGTGCCAGCAGCCAAGAGGGCGGAAGGTATGCTTTCTTT; CDR3: CASSQEGGRYAFF
V: TRBV18; D: TRBD2; size: NA; J: TRBJ2-5; DNA: TGTGCCAGCTCAATCCCTGGACTAGCGGGAGAGACCCAGTACTTC; CDR3: CASSIPGLAGETQYF
V: TRBV6-4; D: NA; size: once; J: TRBJ2-7; DNA: TGTGCCAGCAGCTTGGACGAAGGCTACTACGAGCAGTACTTC; CDR3: CASSLDEGYYEQYF
V: TRBV6-7; D: NA; size: NA; J: TRBJ2-3; DNA: TGTGCCAGCAGCTCCTTTCTCGGGCAGGGGAAAGATACGCAGTATTTT; CDR3: CASSSFLGQGKDTQYF
V: TRBV18; D: TRBD2; size: NA; J: TRBJ2-1; DNA: TGTGCCAGCTCACCTCGACCTAGCGGGGGAAACAATGAGCAGTTCTTC; CDR3: CASSPRPSGGNNEQFF
V: TRBV28; D: TRBD1; size: NA; J: TRBJ1-1; DNA: TGTGCCAGCAGTTTGGACAGGGGGAGGACTGAAGCTTTCTTT; CDR3: CASSLDRGRTEAFF
V: TRBV5-1; D: NA; size: few; J: TRBJ1-5; DNA: TGCGCCAGCAGGGGGGACGGTAGCAATCAGCCCCAGCATTTT; CDR3: CASRGDGSNQPQHF
V: TRBV6-6; D: NA; size: NA; J: TRBJ1-3; DNA: TGTGCCAGCAGTACGGGACTCCGAGGAAACACCATATATTTT; CDR3: CASSTGLRGNTIYF
V: TRBV9; D: NA; size: NA; J: TRBJ2-3; DNA: TGTGCCAGCGGGGGGAGTGCAGATACGCAGTATTTT; CDR3: CASGGSADTQYF
V: TRBV5-6; D: TRBD2; size: NA; J: TRBJ2-7; DNA: TGTGCCAGCAGCACGTCAGGGACTAGTGTATGGGAGCAGTACTTC; CDR3: CASSTSGTSVWEQYF
V: TRBV4-1; D: NA; size: NA; J: TRBJ1-1; DNA: TGCGCCAGCAGCCAAGGTGGGTTAATGGCTGAAGCTTTCTTT; CDR3: CASSQGGLMAEAFF
V: TRBV2; D: NA; size: NA; J: TRBJ1-5; DNA: TGTGCCAGCATGGTAGAGGGCAATCAGCCCCAGCATTTT; CDR3: CASMVEGNQPQHF
V: TRBV2; D: NA; size: NA; J: TRBJ2-6; DNA: TGTGCCGGAAATTCTGGGGCCAACGTCCTGACTTTC; CDR3: CAGNSGANVLTF
V: TRBV2; D: TRBD2; size: NA; J: TRBJ2-1; DNA: TGTGCCAGCAGTCCACAAGCGGGAGGGTACAATGAGCAGTTCTTC; CDR3: CASSPQAGGYNEQFF
V: TRBV4-1; D: NA; size: NA; J: TRBJ2-7; DNA: TGCGCCAGCAGCTCCACAGGTGGTTCGCGCCCGTACTTC; CDR3: CASSSTGGSRPYF
V: TRBV5-1; D: NA; size: NA; J: TRBJ2-2; DNA: TGCGCCAGCAGCTTGGCCACGACTGGTATCGGGGAGCTGTTTTTT; CDR3: CASSLATTGIGELFF
V: TRBV2; D: NA; size: NA; J: TRBJ2-3; DNA: TGTGCCAGCAGGGCTAGCAGCACAGATACGCAGTATTTT; CDR3: CASRASSTDTQYF
V: TRBV3-1/TRBV3-2; D: NA; size: NA; J: TRBJ1-6; DNA: TGTGCCAGCAGTCCGGCAAGGGATTCACCCCTCCACTTT; CDR3: CASSPARDSPLHF
V: TRBV28; D: NA; size: NA; J: TRBJ2-2; DNA: TGTGCCAGCGGGCCCCCGGGGCGGCTCACCGGGGAGCTGTTTTTT; CDR3: CASGPPGRLTGELFF
V: TRBV7-6; D: TRBD1; size: NA; J: TRBJ1-1; DNA: TGTGCCAGCAGCTCAAAGATAAGGAACAGGGGGTCTAACACTGAAGCTTTCTTT; CDR3: CASSSKIRNRGSNTEAFF
V: TRBV5-4; D: NA; size: NA; J: TRBJ2-5; DNA: TGTGCCAGCAGCTTGGTCTATGAAGAGACCCAGTACTTC; CDR3: CASSLVYEETQYF
V: TRBV6-2/TRBV6-3; D: NA; size: NA; J: TRBJ1-5; DNA: TGTGCCAGCAGCAGAAATAGCAATCAGCCCCAGCATTTT; CDR3: CASSRNSNQPQHF
V: TRBV30; D: NA; size: few; J: TRBJ1-6; DNA: TGTGCCTGTACAGGGTCTTTAGGCGGGAATTCACCCCTCCACTTT; CDR3: CACTGSLGGNSPLHF
V: TRBV18; D: NA; size: NA; J: TRBJ1-6; DNA: TGTGCCAGCTCGTCGGACGGGTACTTCTATAATTCACCCCTCCACTTT; CDR3: CASSSDGYFYNSPLHF
V: TRBV7-2; D: TRBD1; size: NA; J: TRBJ1-2; DNA: TGTGCCAGCAGCCCACGAAGACAGGGCTATGGCTACACCTTC; CDR3: CASSPRRQGYGYTF
V: TRBV6-6; D: NA; size: medium-sized; J: TRBJ1-4; DNA: TGTGCCAGCAGTTCCCAAGGATCGCTTGAAAAACTGTTTTTT; CDR3: CASSSQGSLEKLFF
V: TRBV5-6; D: NA; size: few; J: TRBJ1-5; DNA: TGTGCCAGCAGCTTGGCCGGGGTTTCTCGCAATCAGCCCCAGCATTTT; CDR3: CASSLAGVSRNQPQHF
V: TRBV28; D: TRBD1; size: NA; J: TRBJ1-5; DNA: TGTGCCAGCAGCCGAATTAACCCGGGACAGGGTAGAAATCAGCCCCAGCATTTT; CDR3: CASSRINPGQGRNQPQHF
V: TRBV5-4; D: TRBD1; size: NA; J: TRBJ2-5; DNA: TGTGCCAGCAGCATGGGACAGGGGGTCCAAGAGACCCAGTACTTC; CDR3: CASSMGQGVQETQYF
V: TRBV11-2; D: NA; size: NA; J: TRBJ2-7; DNA: TGTGCCAGCAGCTTAACTACGGGGTGGCAGGAGTCCTACGAGCAGTACTTC; CDR3: CASSLTTGWQESYEQYF
V: TRBV12-3/TRBV12-4; D: NA; size: NA; J: TRBJ1-1; DNA: TGTGCCAGCAGTTTTTCGGGGCACTCTGAAGCTTTCTTT; CDR3: CASSFSGHSEAFF
V: TRBV15; D: NA; size: NA; J: TRBJ2-4; DNA: TGTGCCACCAGCAGAGAAGTTAGCGGTAGTCCCAAAAACATTCAGTACTTC; CDR3: CATSREVSGSPKNIQYF
V: TRBV6-6; D: TRBD1; size: NA; J: TRBJ1-2; DNA: TGTGCCAGCAGTTTCGCCGGGGACAGAGCTAACTATGGCTACACCTTC; CDR3: CASSFAGDRANYGYTF
V: TRBV28; D: NA; size: medium-sized; J: TRBJ1-2; DNA: TGTGCCAGTCTCCGGGGGCCCATTTATGGCTACACCTTC; CDR3: CASLRGPIYGYTF
V: TRBV19; D: NA; size: NA; J: TRBJ1-1; DNA: TGTGCCAGTAGTATAGGGGGATCGGGCACTGAAGCTTTCTTT; CDR3: CASSIGGSGTEAFF
V: TRBV19; D: NA; size: NA; J: TRBJ2-7; DNA: TGTGCCAGTAGCCGAACCTTTCGGGGAGACGAGCAGTACTTC; CDR3: CASSRTFRGDEQYF
V: TRBV7-3; D: TRBD2; size: NA; J: TRBJ2-3; DNA: TGTGCCAGCAGCTTAAGCCAGCGGGGCCCCTTGTATTTT; CDR3: CASSLSQRGPLYF
V: TRBV7-2; D: NA; size: few; J: TRBJ2-7; DNA: TGTGCCAGCAGCTTCCAGCTAGCCCGCGAGCAGTACTTC; CDR3: CASSFQLAREQYF
V: TRBV7-9; D: NA; size: once; J: TRBJ1-4; DNA: TGTGCCAGCAGCTACCTCCGGGGGCAAAAACTGTTTTTT; CDR3: CASSYLRGQKLFF
V: TRBV11-2; D: NA; size: few; J: TRBJ2-1; DNA: TGTGCCAGCAGCCGAAGGGTCTACTCCTACAATGAGCAGTTCTTC; CDR3: CASSRRVYSYNEQFF
V: TRBV18; D: TRBD1; size: few; J: TRBJ1-6; DNA: TGTGCCAGCTCATACAGGGGGCTTTCACCCCTCCACTTT; CDR3: CASSYRGLSPLHF
V: TRBV5-5; D: NA; size: NA; J: TRBJ2-7; DNA: TGTGCCAGCAGCTTGGATACTCGGTACGAGCAGTACTTC; CDR3: CASSLDTRYEQYF
V: TRBV11-2; D: NA; size: once; J: TRBJ2-1; DNA: TGTGCCAGCAGTCCGCGGCAGGTTACGTTCTTC; CDR3: CASSPRQVTFF
V: TRBV28; D: TRBD1; size: NA; J: TRBJ1-5; DNA: TGTGCCAGCGTCTCCCAGGGGGCTCGTCAGCCCCAGCATTTT; CDR3: CASVSQGARQPQHF
V: TRBV25-1; D: TRBD2; size: NA; J: TRBJ2-2; DNA: TGTGCCAGCAGTGATCCCTCTAGCGGGAGGGGTACCGGGGAGCTGTTTTTT; CDR3: CASSDPSSGRGTGELFF
V: TRBV14; D: NA; size: NA; J: TRBJ1-1; DNA: TGTGCCAGCAGCCACCAAAGACGGATGAACACTGAAGCTTTCTTT; CDR3: CASSHQRRMNTEAFF
V: TRBV5-1; D: NA; size: NA; J: TRBJ2-7; DNA: TGCGCCAGCAGCTTGGGTCTAGTCCCCCTCTACGAGCAGTACTTC; CDR3: CASSLGLVPLYEQYF
V: TRBV5-1; D: TRBD2; size: NA; J: TRBJ2-1; DNA: TGCGCCAGCAGTCCAACGTCGGGACTAGTTAGTTCTGAGCAGTTCTTC; CDR3: CASSPTSGLVSSEQFF